This T cell receptor beta chain was recorded in a study of T cell repertoires in cytomegalovirus infection. Study-level background: CMV epitopes used comprised recently identified HLA-C-restricted ones and well-studied HLA-B-restricted ones. Indications came from public TCR beta signatures; they pointed to CMV infection and to a matching HLA type.

CDR3 length equals 17 residues. Germline CDR1 reads SGHVS; CDR2 reads FNYEAQ. J lost 8 bases, V lost 5 bases, and 16 bases had no gene match. TCRdb passed the reads through MiXCR, listing each CDR3 protein once. There are 300,000 to 400,000 distinct CDR3 sequences in the sample; almost 30% occur only once, and 15% to 20% lies in the top ten. This clonotype was seen more than once but under ten times. Its target is unknown. General study points: Dominating the ex vivo response were HLA-C-restricted CMV-specific TCR beta clonotypes. Pooled public TCR beta family frequency picked out CMV carriers with the relevant HLA.

The chain joins TRBV7-6 to TRBJ2-1; 9 bases match TRBD1. The clonotype was recovered from a human donor in good health (CMV status not recorded). Some clones in this sample may be carry-over from other donors' samples. The material was cultured PBMCs, obtained from culture after CMV antigen stimulation. CDR3 residues: CASSAPGTGNSLHEQFF. The CDR3 DNA sequence: TGTGCCAGCAGCGCACCCGGGACAGGGAATTCCCTCCATGAGCAGTTCTTC. Drawing the rest from reference TRBV7-6 and TRBJ2-1, the complete variable domain is GAGVSQSPRYKVTKRGQDVALRCDPISGHVSLYWYRQALGQGPEFLTYFNYEAQQDKSGLPNDRFSAERPEGSISTLTIQRTEQRDSAMYRCASSAPGTGNSLHEQFFGPGTRLTVL.